A single sample is the source of the 22 T cell receptor beta chains below, sequenced in a study of blood T cell repertoires in COVID-19. The table came from immunoSEQ multiplex PCR; TCRdb's copy has only in-frame clones and leaves some out. The table includes 70,000 to 90,000 clones, roughly 85% detected once. Material: peripheral blood. The receptors were sampled from a human donor in a cohort sampled during active COVID-19.

V and J are TRBV18 and TRBJ1-4; the D gene is possibly TRBD1 (5 bases). The CDR3 runs to 14 residues. Trimming stripped 6 bases from V and 5 bases from J, with 13 bases between. From germline, CDR1 is KGHSH and CDR2 LQKENI. The DNA for the CDR3 is TGTGCCAGCTCGCCTGGACATACGAATGAAAAACTGTTTTTT. It codes for CASSPGHTNEKLFF.

The chain carries TRBV30 and TRBJ2-5; TRBD2 aligns across 10 bases. Looked up from germline, CDR1 is GTSNPN and CDR2 is SVGIG (reference sequence). The CDR3 runs to 14 residues. The J segment lost 4 bases and the V segment lost 2 bases, leaving 4 bases of the junction unmatched. CDR3 nucleotides: TGTGCCTGGAGTAGCGGGAGGGCAGCAGAGACCCAGTACTTC. Amino acids: CAWSSGRAAETQYF.

This clone has a handful of counts. This chain connects TRBV4-1 to TRBJ2-6, with 13 bases fitting TRBD2. The V gene end was trimmed by 5 bases and the J gene end by 1 base; junction bases not matched to a gene: 8. The germline gives CDR1 MGHRA, CDR2 YSYEKL. The CDR3 runs to 19 residues. CDR3 sequence: CASSYGLAGDRSGANVLTF. The CDR3 region has the DNA TGCGCCAGCAGCTACGGACTAGCGGGAGATCGGTCTGGGGCCAACGTCCTGACTTTC.

V is TRBV27 and J is TRBJ2-2, with D tentatively TRBD2 (5 bases). Looked up from germline, CDR1 is MNHEY and CDR2 is SMNVEV (reference sequence). Trimming took off 0 bases at V and 7 bases at J, with 6 bases between the two ends. This CDR3 has 13 residues. CDR3 bases: TGTGCCAGCAGTTTATCCGCGGGCGGGGAGCTGTTTTTT. Its protein product is CASSLSAGGELFF.

V gene TRBV13 combines with J gene TRBJ1-1, with unresolved D. Germline-derived CDR1 and CDR2 are PRHDT and FYEKMQ (reference sequence). CDR3 length equals 13 residues. The V and J ends lost 5 bases and 1 base respectively, with 8 bases between them. The CDR3 DNA sequence: TGTGCCAGCAGCCCACCGGGGAACACTGAAGCTTTCTTT. Translated, it gives CASSPPGNTEAFF.

The V gene is TRBV19, the J gene TRBJ1-1, with a possible D match to TRBD1 (6 bases). The CDR3 contains 14 residues. From germline, CDR1 is LNHDA and CDR2 SQIVND (reference sequence). V lost 6 bases and J lost 2, with 13 bases in between. The CDR3 nucleotides read TGTGCCAGTAGGACCTACAGGGAAAACACTGAAGCTTTCTTT. This sequence encodes CASRTYRENTEAFF.

The rearrangement uses TRBV5-8 and TRBJ2-7; TRBD1 is a possible D gene (5 bases). Germline V gene data show CDR1 as SGHTS and CDR2 as YDEGEE. Trimming removed 4 bases from V and 9 bases from J, with 14 bases in between. The CDR3 length is 12 residues. The CDR3 DNA reads TGTGCCAGCAGCAAGAGACAGCCCGGGCAGTACTTC. It is translated as CASSKRQPGQYF.

V and J are TRBV6-2 or TRBV6-3 and TRBJ2-2; TRBD1 is a possible D gene (6 bases). Germline CDR1 is MNHEY and CDR2 is SVGEGT. The CDR3 length is 19 residues. The V end was cut by 6 bases, the J end by 6 bases, with 29 bases between. The CDR3: CASSQQGPRLTTRAGELFF. The CDR3 bases are TGTGCCAGCAGCCAACAGGGTCCCCGGCTCACCACGAGGGCCGGGGAGCTGTTTTTT.

The rearrangement uses TRBV11-2 and TRBJ2-7, with 10 bases identical to TRBD1. Trimming cost V 6 bases and J 4 bases; bases outside gene matches: 6. The V gene's germline CDR1 is SGHAT and CDR2 FQNNGV. This CDR3 region has 14 residues. DNA for the CDR3: TGTGCCAGCAGATTCCCGGGACAGGGGTACGAGCAGTACTTC. Protein product: CASRFPGQGYEQYF.

This sequence joins TRBV28 and TRBJ2-2, with D possibly being TRBD2 (6 bases). The germline gives CDR1 MDHEN, CDR2 SYDVKM. The length of the CDR3 is 16 residues. Deletions cut 5 bases from V and 1 base from J, with 14 bases between. DNA of the CDR3: TGTGCCAGCAGTGCCTTAGGGCGGGGGAACACCGGGGAGCTGTTTTTT. This translates into CASSALGRGNTGELFF.

This chain uses TRBV28 with TRBJ2-1, with 10 bases that match TRBD2. After removal of 8 bases from V and 9 bases from J, the junction contained 25 bases not matched to a gene. CDR1 is MDHEN, CDR2 SYDVKM, per germline. There are 19 residues in the CDR3. CDR3 bases: TGTGCCAGCTCACTGCCGTCCAGCGGGAGGGTCCGGAGATTCGGTGAGCAGTTCTTC. It encodes CASSLPSSGRVRRFGEQFF.

This clone appeared a few times. This chain connects TRBV7-3 to TRBJ1-6; D gene unclear. Per germline, CDR1 SGHTA and CDR2 FQGTGA. This CDR3 is built from 13 residues. V was pared by 3 bases and J by 13 bases, with 13 bases between. CDR3 sequence: CASSFSPGEPLHF. The DNA for the CDR3 is TGTGCCAGCAGCTTCAGCCCCGGGGAGCCCCTCCACTTT.

CDR3 amino acids: CASSEGQDSYNEQFF. The CDR3, as DNA: TGTGCCAGCAGTGAGGGGCAGGACTCCTACAATGAGCAGTTCTTC. The chain couples TRBV6-1 to TRBJ2-1, with TRBD1 as a possible D gene (5 bases). V lost 3 bases and J 0 bases, leaving 9 bases between the germline ends. Germline CDR1 is MNHNS and CDR2 is SASEGT. CDR3 size: 15 residues.

The chain has TRBV18 and TRBJ1-4; perhaps TRBD1 as D (5 bases). This CDR3 spans 15 amino acids. V was clipped by 4 bases and J by 7 bases, with 16 bases between them. Germline V gene lookup returns CDR1 KGHSH and CDR2 LQKENI. Written as DNA, the CDR3 is TGTGCCAGCTCACGAGAGGGGAGCGGGAGTGAAAAACTGTTTTTT. This codes for CASSREGSGSEKLFF.

The V and J genes are TRBV5-5 and TRBJ1-2; possibly TRBD1 for D (6 bases). The V end lost 5 bases, the J end lost 8 bases, and 16 bases lay between the germline ends. This CDR3 spans 13 amino acids. Germline V gene sequence: CDR1 SGHKS, CDR2 YYEKEE (reference sequence). The CDR3 spells CASSPTGIGGYTF. The CDR3 DNA sequence: TGTGCCAGCAGTCCCACAGGGATAGGAGGCTACACCTTC.

CDR3 amino acids: CSAGQGMSTDTQYF. Written as DNA, the CDR3 is TGCAGCGCCGGACAGGGGATGAGCACAGATACGCAGTATTTT. The rearrangement joins TRBV29-1 to TRBJ2-3; 9 positions match TRBD1. The CDR3 consists of 14 residues. With V trimmed by 7 bases and J by 0 bases, 5 bases remained unmatched. Germline CDR1 and CDR2: SQVTM and ANQGSEA.

The chain employs TRBV3-1 (or the pseudogene TRBV3-2) and TRBJ2-7; perhaps TRBD1 as D (5 bases). V dropped 4 bases and J dropped 3 bases, with 10 bases sitting between them. The CDR3 extends over 13 amino acids. Germline V CDR1 and CDR2: LGHDT, YNNKEL (reference sequence). CDR3 protein: CASSRNQGYEQYF. The CDR3 nucleotides are TGTGCCAGCAGCCGTAATCAGGGCTACGAGCAGTACTTC.

This chain links TRBV6-2 or TRBV6-3 with TRBJ1-5, with a weak D call TRBD1 (5 bases). Trimming took off 2 bases at V and 5 bases at J, with 13 bases between the two ends. Germline V gene sequence: CDR1 MNHEY, CDR2 SVGEGT. The CDR3 is made up of 15 amino acids. CDR3 in DNA: TGTGCCAGCAGTTACCTCGCGGGGCCGGATCAGCCCCAGCATTTT. Its translation is CASSYLAGPDQPQHF.

The gene calls are TRBV5-1 and TRBJ2-1; possible D gene TRBD1, 5 bases. This CDR3 contains 15 residues. CDR1 and CDR2 (germline): SGHRS, YFSETQ. V dropped 4 bases and J dropped 2 bases, with 13 bases sitting between them. CDR3: CASSTGQPAYNEQFF. The DNA for the CDR3 is TGCGCCAGCAGCACAGGACAACCCGCCTACAATGAGCAGTTCTTC.

This sequence joins TRBV6-5 and TRBJ2-1; 8 bases are shared with TRBD1. The CDR3 has 14 amino acids. Germline V lookup: CDR1 MNHEY, CDR2 SVGAGI. V shed 6 bases, J shed 3 bases, and the junction held 4 bases outside the gene matches. The CDR3 loop is CASRQGQVYNEQFF. The CDR3 DNA reads TGTGCCAGCAGACAGGGACAGGTCTACAATGAGCAGTTCTTC.

The chain links TRBV3-1 (or the pseudogene TRBV3-2) to TRBJ1-6; TRBD1 agrees at 9 bases. The CDR3 contains 15 residues. Trimming removed 1 base from V and 8 bases from J; junction bases left unmatched: 3. CDR1 is LGHDT and CDR2 is YNNKEL in the germline V gene (reference sequence). The CDR3 DNA is TGTGCCAGCAGCCAAGGAACAGGGGGCGATTCACCCCTCCACTTT. Amino acids: CASSQGTGGDSPLHF.

This sequence joins TRBV3-1 (or the pseudogene TRBV3-2) and TRBJ1-5, with 8 positions matching TRBD1. CDR1 and CDR2 from the germline V gene are LGHDT and YNNKEL (reference sequence). Germline trimming cut 0 bases from V and 6 bases from J; bases unmatched to any gene: 10. This CDR3 is 17 amino acids long. CDR3 sequence reads: CASSQDPLAGGSQPQHF. The CDR3 DNA follows: TGTGCCAGCAGCCAAGATCCATTGGCAGGGGGCAGTCAGCCCCAGCATTTT.